The present TCR beta chain was sequenced within a study of OX40 agonist ivuxolimab in advanced cancers. Study overall: Prior anti-PD-1, anti-PD-L1 or anti-CTLA-4 therapy was allowed; 30% to 40% had some.

Whole-study results and caveats: The study observed clonal expansion of CD4+ and CD8+ blood T cells by week 6 at 0.1 to 3.0 mg/kg. CD8+ T cells averaged more expanded clones than CD4+.

CDR3 length equals 14 residues. V shed 2 bases and J shed 1 base, with 8 bases lying between them. In germline, CDR1 is MNHEY, CDR2 SMNVEV (reference sequence). TCRdb keeps only in-frame clones here, not all; method: immunoSEQ multiplex PCR. The repertoire holds approximately 61,000 clones, nearly 90% seen once, with approximately 1.3% in the top ten. On this clone: Its matching antigen is unknown.

The sample consisted of CD4+ or CD8+ T cells sorted from blood, taken in a trial of the OX40 agonist ivuxolimab. V and J are TRBV27 and TRBJ2-5; maybe TRBD2 (5 bases). This TCR was sampled from an adult with an advanced solid tumor such as melanoma, head and neck, liver or kidney cancer. The DNA for the CDR3 is TGTGCCAGCAGTTTAGGCCGGGGCCAAGAGACCCAGTACTTC. The encoded protein is CASSLGRGQETQYF.